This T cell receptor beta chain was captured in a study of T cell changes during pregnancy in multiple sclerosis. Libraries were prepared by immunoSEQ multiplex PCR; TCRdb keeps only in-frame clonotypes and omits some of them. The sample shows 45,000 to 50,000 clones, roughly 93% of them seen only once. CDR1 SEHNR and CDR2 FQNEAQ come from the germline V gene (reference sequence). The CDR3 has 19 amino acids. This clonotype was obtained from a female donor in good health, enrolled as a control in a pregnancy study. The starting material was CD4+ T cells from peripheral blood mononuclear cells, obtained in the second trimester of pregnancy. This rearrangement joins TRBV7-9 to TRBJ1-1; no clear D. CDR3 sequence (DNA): TGTGGGGGTAGAAGTACAACATGGGAGGATGGTGACATGAACACTGAAGCTTTCTTT. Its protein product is CGGRSTTWEDGDMNTEAFF.